This TCR beta chain was documented in a study of T cells in Graves' hyperthyroidism and ophthalmopathy. Study-level background: Peripheral blood was drawn at first diagnosis, prior to all treatment.

Amplification yielded TCR beta CDR3 regions, with RNA transcripts as the source. In the first-round RT-PCR of the TCR CDR3, the HTBI primer set was used. Each CDR3 protein is one row after TCRdb ran MiXCR on the multiplex PCR reads. This table has under 300,000 distinct CDR3 sequences, nearly 15% appearing once. This clonotype was recorded at least ten times. Its cognate antigen is unknown. The study, taken as a whole, reports: Researchers found most expanded thyroid clonotypes above 0.001 in blood as well.

The germline V gene encodes CDR1 LNHNV and CDR2 YYDKDF (reference sequence). CDR3 length: 15 amino acids. The V gene end was trimmed by 3 bases and the J gene end by 2 bases; junction bases not matched to a gene: 6. Blood from later-ophthalmopathy patients was taken at first hyperthyroidism diagnosis. From around 11 ml of fresh peripheral blood, PBMCs were isolated. Specimen: blood. This TCR derives from a woman in her fifties or sixties with Graves' hyperthyroidism that later progressed to Graves' ophthalmopathy. The rearrangement joins TRBV15 to TRBJ1-2; 7 bases align to TRBD1. The CDR3 is CATSSFRGANYGYTF. CDR3 coding DNA: TGTGCCACCAGCAGCTTCAGGGGGGCAAACTATGGCTACACCTTC.